These 6 T cell receptor beta chains share one sample of origin, sequenced in a study of a mutant IDH1 vaccine in newly diagnosed glioma. Their recognized antigens are unknown. The time point: week 11, during vaccination. Every single dose of the vaccine, 300 ug of mutant IDH1 20-mer peptide, came with topical imiquimod. TCRdb's table, derived via immunoSEQ multiplex PCR, lists solely in-frame clones and lacks some. The table has over 95,000 clones, around 90% seen once. Specimen: PBMCs, collected from a glioma patient whose treatment included an IDH1 peptide vaccine. The source of these receptors is a woman between 45 and 65 years old with glioma.

This clone was recorded a few times. V usage is TRBV28 and J usage is TRBJ1-2; D is uncertain. This CDR3 region has 14 residues. Looked up from germline, CDR1 is MDHEN and CDR2 is SYDVKM. V gave up 5 bases and J gave up 3 bases, with 13 bases separating them. In DNA, the CDR3 is TGTGCCAGCAGTGTGCAGCCGGTTGACTATGGCTACACCTTC. It is translated as CASSVQPVDYGYTF.

This chain uses TRBV5-4 with TRBJ2-1; TRBD2 matches 7 bases. With 0 bases clipped from V and 6 bases from J, the junction kept 15 bases outside the gene matches. Germline lookup yields CDR1 SGHNT and CDR2 YYREEE (reference sequence). There are 18 residues in the CDR3. The CDR3 loop is CASSLGGRVGRNGNEQFF. CDR3 coding DNA: TGTGCCAGCAGCTTGGGGGGGAGGGTTGGACGAAACGGCAATGAGCAGTTCTTC.

V and J are TRBV2 and TRBJ2-5; 13 positions match TRBD2. This CDR3 comprises 20 residues. The germline CDR1 and CDR2 sequences are SNHLY and FYNNEI. Trimming cost V 7 bases and J 5 bases; bases outside gene matches: 22. The DNA of the CDR3 is TGTGCCAGCAAAACACAGGGTCGTTTACTAGCGGGAGGGCCAACGGAGACCCAGTACTTC. As protein: CASKTQGRLLAGGPTETQYF.

For the CDR3, the DNA is TGTGCCAGCAGTTACTCGCGAGCGGGAGGGAGCGATGAGCAGTTCTTC. It encodes CASSYSRAGGSDEQFF. The rearrangement links TRBV6-6 to TRBJ2-1; 10 nucleotides agree with TRBD2. The junction had 7 bases not matched to a gene; V was cut back by 0 bases and J by 8 bases. The germline gives CDR1 MNHNY, CDR2 SVGAGI (reference sequence). This CDR3 contains 16 residues.

This sequence joins TRBV2 and TRBJ1-5; maybe TRBD1 (5 bases). V lost 6 bases and J 3 bases, leaving 15 bases between the germline ends. This CDR3 contains 15 residues. Germline V gene sequence: CDR1 SNHLY, CDR2 FYNNEI. CDR3 nucleotides: TGTGCCAGCAGCTCCTGGGGGGGTTTCAATCAGCCCCAGCATTTT. It yields the protein CASSSWGGFNQPQHF. Using reference TRBV2 and TRBJ1-5 for the parts outside the CDR3, the full variable domain is EPEVTQTPSHQVTQMGQEVILRCVPISNHLYFYWYRQILGQKVEFLVSFYNNEISEKSEIFDDQFSVERPDGSNFTLKIRSTKLEDSAMYFCASSSWGGFNQPQHFGDGTRLSIL.

This clone was seen a handful of times. The rearrangement uses TRBV2 and TRBJ1-5; D not certain. The CDR3 covers 16 residues. Germline lookup yields CDR1 SNHLY and CDR2 FYNNEI. Trimming cost V 7 bases and J 5 bases, with 21 bases left between them. The CDR3 nucleotides are TGTGCCAGCATAGGTAGAGGGTTGGGAGGCGATCAGCCCCAGCATTTT. It translates to CASIGRGLGGDQPQHF.